This T cell receptor beta chain was found in a study of blood T cell repertoires in COVID-19. In the original analysis: Estimates of nucleated cell counts were drawn from the amplification of reference gene primers. The data were produced by immunoSEQ multiplex PCR, yet TCRdb's version contains in-frame clones alone and is incomplete. The V and J calls and clone size come from that table; D and trimming were worked out from the DNA. The sample holds around 330,000 clones, 89% seen once. This CDR3 comprises 14 residues. Between the trimmed V and J ends, which lost 0 bases and 7 bases, there was a span of 8 bases. CDR1 SGHNT and CDR2 YYREEE come from the germline V gene (reference sequence).

The gene calls are TRBV5-4 and TRBJ1-6, with unresolved D. This TCR was sampled from a woman aged 40 to 50 who had recovered from COVID-19. Sample: PBMCs or T cells enriched from blood (not recorded which). CDR3 protein: CASSLDSTNSPLHF. The CDR3 DNA sequence: TGTGCCAGCAGCTTGGACAGCACAAATTCACCCCTCCACTTT.